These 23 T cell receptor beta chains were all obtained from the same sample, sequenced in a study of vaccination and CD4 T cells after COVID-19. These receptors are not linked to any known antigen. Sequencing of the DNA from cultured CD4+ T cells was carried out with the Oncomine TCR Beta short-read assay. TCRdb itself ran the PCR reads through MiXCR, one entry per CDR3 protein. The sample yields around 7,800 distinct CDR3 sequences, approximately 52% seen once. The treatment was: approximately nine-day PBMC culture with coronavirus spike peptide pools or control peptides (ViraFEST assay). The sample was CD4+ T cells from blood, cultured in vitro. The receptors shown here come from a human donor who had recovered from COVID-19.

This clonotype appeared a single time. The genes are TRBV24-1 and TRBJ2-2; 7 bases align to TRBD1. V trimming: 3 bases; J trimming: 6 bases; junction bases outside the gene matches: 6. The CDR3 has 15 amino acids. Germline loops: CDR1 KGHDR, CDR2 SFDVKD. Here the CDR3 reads CATSDIRQGSGELFF. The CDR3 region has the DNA TGTGCCACCAGTGATATCCGACAGGGATCCGGGGAGCTGTTTTTT.

CDR3 coding DNA: TGTGCCAGCAGTTCCGGGACTAGCGGTTCCTACGAGCAGTACTTC. Translating gives CASSSGTSGSYEQYF. The chain links TRBV6-5 to TRBJ2-7, with 11 bases lining up with TRBD2. Germline CDR1 MNHEY, CDR2 SVGAGI. Trimming cost V 4 bases and J 1 base; bases outside gene matches: 3. The length of the CDR3 is 15 residues.

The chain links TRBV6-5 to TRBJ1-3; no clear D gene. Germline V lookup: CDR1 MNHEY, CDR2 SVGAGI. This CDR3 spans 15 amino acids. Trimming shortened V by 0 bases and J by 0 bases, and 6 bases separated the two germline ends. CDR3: CASSYSTSSGNTIYF. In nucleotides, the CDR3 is TGTGCCAGCAGTTACTCGACGTCCTCTGGAAACACCATATATTTT.

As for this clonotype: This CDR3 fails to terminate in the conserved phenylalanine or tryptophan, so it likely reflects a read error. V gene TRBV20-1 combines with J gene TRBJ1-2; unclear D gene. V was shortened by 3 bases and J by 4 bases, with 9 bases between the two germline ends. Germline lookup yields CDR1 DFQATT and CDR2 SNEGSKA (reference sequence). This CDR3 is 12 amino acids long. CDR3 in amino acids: CSASVGSYGYTL. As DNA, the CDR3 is TGCAGTGCTAGTGTGGGGAGCTATGGCTACACCCTC.

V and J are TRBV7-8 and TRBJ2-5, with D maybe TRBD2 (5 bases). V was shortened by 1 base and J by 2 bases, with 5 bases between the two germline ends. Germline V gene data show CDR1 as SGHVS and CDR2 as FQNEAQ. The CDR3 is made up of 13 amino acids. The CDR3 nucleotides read TGTGCCAGCAGCTTAGGGACTCAAGAGACCCAGTACTTC. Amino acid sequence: CASSLGTQETQYF.

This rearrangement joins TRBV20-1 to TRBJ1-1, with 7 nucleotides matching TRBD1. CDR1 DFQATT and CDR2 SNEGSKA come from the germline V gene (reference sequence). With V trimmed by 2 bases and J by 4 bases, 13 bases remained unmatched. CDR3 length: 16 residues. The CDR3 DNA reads TGCAGTGCTAGAACAGGGGTACGAAGGGGAACCACTGAAGCTTTCTTT. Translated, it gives CSARTGVRRGTTEAFF.

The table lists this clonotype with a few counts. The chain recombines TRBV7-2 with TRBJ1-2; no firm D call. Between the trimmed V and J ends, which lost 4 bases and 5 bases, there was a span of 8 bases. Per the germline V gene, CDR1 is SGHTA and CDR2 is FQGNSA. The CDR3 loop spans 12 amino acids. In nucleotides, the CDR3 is TGTGCCAGCAGCTCCCCTGGGTATGGCTACACCTTC. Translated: CASSSPGYGYTF.

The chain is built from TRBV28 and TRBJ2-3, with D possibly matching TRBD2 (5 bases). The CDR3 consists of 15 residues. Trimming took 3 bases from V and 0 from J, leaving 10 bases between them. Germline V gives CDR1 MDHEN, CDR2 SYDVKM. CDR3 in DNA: TGTGCCAGCAGTTTGTTTGGCGGGAGCACAGATACGCAGTATTTT. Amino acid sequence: CASSLFGGSTDTQYF. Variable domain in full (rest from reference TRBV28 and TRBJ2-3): DVKVTQSSRYLVKRTGEKVFLECVQDMDHENMFWYRQDPGLGLRLIYFSYDVKMKEKGDIPEGYSVSREKKERFSLILESASTNQTSMYLCASSLFGGSTDTQYFGPGTRLTVL.

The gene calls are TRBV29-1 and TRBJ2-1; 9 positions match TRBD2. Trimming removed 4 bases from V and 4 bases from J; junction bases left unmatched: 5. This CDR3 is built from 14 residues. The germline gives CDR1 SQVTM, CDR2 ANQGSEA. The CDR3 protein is CSVARGGNYNEQFF. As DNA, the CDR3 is TGCAGCGTTGCGCGGGGGGGCAATTACAATGAGCAGTTCTTC.

CDR3 sequence (DNA): TGTGCCAGTAGTATGAAGCGGGGTAGCACAGATACGCAGTATTTT. As protein: CASSMKRGSTDTQYF. V is TRBV19 and J is TRBJ2-3; 7 nucleotides align to TRBD2. Germline CDR1 is LNHDA and CDR2 is SQIVND (reference sequence). V was clipped by 3 bases and J by 0 bases; unmatched bases: 3. CDR3 size: 15 residues. The whole variable domain, filled in from reference TRBV19 and TRBJ2-3, reads DGGITQSPKYLFRKEGQNVTLSCEQNLNHDAMYWYRQDPGQGLRLIYYSQIVNDFQKGDIAEGYSVSREKKESFPLTVTSAQKNPTAFYLCASSMKRGSTDTQYFGPGTRLTVL.

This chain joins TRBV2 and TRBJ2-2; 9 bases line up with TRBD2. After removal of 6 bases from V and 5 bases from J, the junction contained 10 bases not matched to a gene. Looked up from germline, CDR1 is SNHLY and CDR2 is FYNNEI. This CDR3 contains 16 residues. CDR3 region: CASSPSATSGTGELFF. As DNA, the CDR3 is TGTGCCAGCAGCCCCTCGGCCACTAGCGGGACCGGGGAGCTGTTTTTT.

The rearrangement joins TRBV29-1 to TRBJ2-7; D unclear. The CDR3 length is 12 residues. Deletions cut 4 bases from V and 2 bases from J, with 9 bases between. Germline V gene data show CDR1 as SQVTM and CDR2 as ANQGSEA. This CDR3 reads CSVGAGAYEQYF. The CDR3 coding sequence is TGCAGCGTTGGGGCTGGAGCCTACGAGCAGTACTTC.

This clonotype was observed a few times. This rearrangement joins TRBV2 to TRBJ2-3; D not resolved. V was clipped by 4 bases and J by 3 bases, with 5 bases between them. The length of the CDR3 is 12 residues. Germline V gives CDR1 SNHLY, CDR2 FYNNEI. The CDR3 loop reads CASSVGTDTQYF. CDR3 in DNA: TGTGCCAGCAGTGTTGGGACAGATACGCAGTATTTT.

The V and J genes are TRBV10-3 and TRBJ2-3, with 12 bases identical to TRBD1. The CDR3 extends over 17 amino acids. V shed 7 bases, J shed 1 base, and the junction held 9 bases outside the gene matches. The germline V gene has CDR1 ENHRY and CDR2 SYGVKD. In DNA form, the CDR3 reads TGTGCCATCACCGGGACAGGGGGCCGAACGGGCACAGATACGCAGTATTTT. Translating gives CAITGTGGRTGTDTQYF.

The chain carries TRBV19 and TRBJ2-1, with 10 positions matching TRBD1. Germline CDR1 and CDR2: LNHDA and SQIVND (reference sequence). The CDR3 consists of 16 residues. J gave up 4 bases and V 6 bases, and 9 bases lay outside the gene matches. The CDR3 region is CASRPGDRGKYNEQFF. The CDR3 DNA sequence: TGTGCCAGTAGGCCCGGGGACAGGGGCAAATACAATGAGCAGTTCTTC. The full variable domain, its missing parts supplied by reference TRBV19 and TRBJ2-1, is DGGITQSPKYLFRKEGQNVTLSCEQNLNHDAMYWYRQDPGQGLRLIYYSQIVNDFQKGDIAEGYSVSREKKESFPLTVTSAQKNPTAFYLCASRPGDRGKYNEQFFGPGTRLTVL.

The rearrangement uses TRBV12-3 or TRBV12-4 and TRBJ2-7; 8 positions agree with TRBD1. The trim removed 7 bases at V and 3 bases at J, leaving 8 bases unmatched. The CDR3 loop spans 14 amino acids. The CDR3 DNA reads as TGTGCCAGCACCAAGACAGGGGCGAGCTACGAGCAGTACTTC. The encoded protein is CASTKTGASYEQYF.

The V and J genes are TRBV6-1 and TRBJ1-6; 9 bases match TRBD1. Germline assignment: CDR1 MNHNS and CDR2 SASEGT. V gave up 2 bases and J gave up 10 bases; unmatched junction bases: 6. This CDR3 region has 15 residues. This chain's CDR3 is CASSERDRVWSPLHF. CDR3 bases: TGTGCCAGCAGTGAAAGGGACAGGGTTTGGTCACCCCTCCACTTT.

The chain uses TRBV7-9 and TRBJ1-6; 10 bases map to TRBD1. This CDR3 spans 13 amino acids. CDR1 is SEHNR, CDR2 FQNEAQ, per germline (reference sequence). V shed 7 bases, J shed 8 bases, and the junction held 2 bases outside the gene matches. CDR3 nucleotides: TGTGCCAGCACTGGGACAGGGGATTCACCCCTCCACTTT. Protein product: CASTGTGDSPLHF. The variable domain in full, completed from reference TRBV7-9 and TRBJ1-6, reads DTGVSQNPRHKITKRGQNVTFRCDPISEHNRLYWYRQTLGQGPEFLTYFQNEAQLEKSRLLSDRFSAERPKGSFSTLEIQRTEQGDSAMYLCASTGTGDSPLHFGNGTRLTVT.

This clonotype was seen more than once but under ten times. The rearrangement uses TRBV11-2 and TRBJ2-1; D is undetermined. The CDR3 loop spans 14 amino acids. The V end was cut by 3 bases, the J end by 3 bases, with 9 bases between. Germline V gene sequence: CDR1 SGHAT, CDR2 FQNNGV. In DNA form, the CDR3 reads TGTGCCAGCAGCTTTGGGCCAAACTACAATGAGCAGTTCTTC. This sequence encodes CASSFGPNYNEQFF.

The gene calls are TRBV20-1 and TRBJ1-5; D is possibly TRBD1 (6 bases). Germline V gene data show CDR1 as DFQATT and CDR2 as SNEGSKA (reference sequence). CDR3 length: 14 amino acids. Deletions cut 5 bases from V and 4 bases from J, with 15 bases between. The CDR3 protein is CSAPADRINQPQHF. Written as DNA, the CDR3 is TGCAGTGCTCCGGCCGACAGGATTAATCAGCCCCAGCATTTT.

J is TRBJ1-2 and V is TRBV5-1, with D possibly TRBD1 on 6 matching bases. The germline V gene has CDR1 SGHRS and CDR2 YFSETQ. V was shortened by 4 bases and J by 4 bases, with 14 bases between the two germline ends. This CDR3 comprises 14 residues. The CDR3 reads CASSGGGGGYGYTF. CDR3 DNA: TGCGCCAGCAGCGGAGGGGGGGGCGGCTATGGCTACACCTTC.

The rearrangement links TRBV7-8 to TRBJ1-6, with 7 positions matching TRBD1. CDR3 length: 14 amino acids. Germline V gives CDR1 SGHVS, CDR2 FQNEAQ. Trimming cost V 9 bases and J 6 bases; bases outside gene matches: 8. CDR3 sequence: CASYPGTANSPLHF. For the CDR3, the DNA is TGTGCCAGTTATCCCGGGACAGCTAATTCACCCCTCCACTTT.

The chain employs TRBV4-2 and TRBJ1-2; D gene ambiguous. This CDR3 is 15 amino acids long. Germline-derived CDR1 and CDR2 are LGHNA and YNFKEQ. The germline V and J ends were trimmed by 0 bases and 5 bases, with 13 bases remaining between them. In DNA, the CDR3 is TGTGCCAGCAGCCAAGAGGGCAGAGCTTTATATGGCTACACCTTC. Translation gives CASSQEGRALYGYTF.